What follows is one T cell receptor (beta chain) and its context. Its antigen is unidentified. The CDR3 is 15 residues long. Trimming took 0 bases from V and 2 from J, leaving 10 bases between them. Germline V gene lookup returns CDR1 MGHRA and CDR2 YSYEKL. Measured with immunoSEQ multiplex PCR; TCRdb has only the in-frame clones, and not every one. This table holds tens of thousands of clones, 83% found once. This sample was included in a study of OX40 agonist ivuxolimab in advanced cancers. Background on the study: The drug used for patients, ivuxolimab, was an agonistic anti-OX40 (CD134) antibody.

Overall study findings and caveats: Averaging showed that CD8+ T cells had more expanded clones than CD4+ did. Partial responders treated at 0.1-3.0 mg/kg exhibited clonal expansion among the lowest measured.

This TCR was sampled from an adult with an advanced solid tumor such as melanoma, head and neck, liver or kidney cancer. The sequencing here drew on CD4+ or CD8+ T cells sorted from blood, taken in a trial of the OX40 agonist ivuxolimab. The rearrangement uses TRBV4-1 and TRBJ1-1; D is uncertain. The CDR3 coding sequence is TGCGCCAGCAGCCAAGATCGGGCGACTAACACTGAAGCTTTCTTT. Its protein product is CASSQDRATNTEAFF.